These T cell receptor beta chains were read from a single sample in a study of cytomegalovirus exposure and HLA in healthy donors. The assay was immunoSEQ multiplex PCR, and TCRdb's table has in-frame clones only and misses some. The data hold around 170,000 clones, with 85% observed a single time. The sample taken for sequencing was PBMCs. Receptors were obtained from a young man in good health and CMV-seropositive. Each CDR3 is given with its conserved first and last residue. The order of the fields is D gene, clone size, J gene, V gene, CDR3 protein, CDR3 DNA. The D gene is left open where the match is weak. Where a row states a size, it is once, few, many or the class of an expanded clone; other rows omit it.

D gene: .; clone size: .; J gene: TRBJ1-4; V gene: TRBV6-1; CDR3 protein: CASSRQYANEKLFF; CDR3 DNA: TGTGCCAGCAGTCGACAGTATGCAAATGAAAAACTGTTTTTT
D gene: TRBD1; clone size: .; J gene: TRBJ2-1; V gene: TRBV7-8; CDR3 protein: CASSSDRGYNEQFF; CDR3 DNA: TGTGCCAGCAGCTCGGACAGGGGTTACAATGAGCAGTTCTTC
D gene: TRBD1; clone size: .; J gene: TRBJ1-1; V gene: TRBV19; CDR3 protein: CASSIPPIYHRGLNTEAFF; CDR3 DNA: TGTGCCAGTAGTATCCCACCCATCTATCACAGGGGCTTGAACACTGAAGCTTTCTTT
D gene: .; clone size: .; J gene: TRBJ1-4; V gene: TRBV27; CDR3 protein: CASSPDSPATNEKLFF; CDR3 DNA: TGTGCCAGCAGCCCCGACAGCCCTGCAACTAATGAAAAACTGTTTTTT
D gene: .; clone size: once; J gene: TRBJ1-2; V gene: TRBV5-4; CDR3 protein: CASSFGTNNGGYTF; CDR3 DNA: TGTGCCAGCAGCTTTGGGACAAATAACGGCGGCTACACCTTC
D gene: TRBD1; clone size: .; J gene: TRBJ2-3; V gene: TRBV9; CDR3 protein: CASSAGGDTQYF; CDR3 DNA: TGTGCCAGCAGCGCAGGGGGAGATACGCAGTATTTT
D gene: TRBD1; clone size: .; J gene: TRBJ2-3; V gene: TRBV9; CDR3 protein: CASSAEGAHADTQYF; CDR3 DNA: TGTGCCAGCAGCGCCGAGGGGGCACACGCAGATACGCAGTATTTT
D gene: TRBD2; clone size: .; J gene: TRBJ2-2; V gene: TRBV27; CDR3 protein: CASSPSGLAGVNTGELFF; CDR3 DNA: TGTGCCAGCAGTCCTTCGGGACTAGCGGGCGTTAACACCGGGGAGCTGTTTTTT
D gene: .; clone size: .; J gene: TRBJ2-1; V gene: TRBV5-1; CDR3 protein: CASSMEGGPYNEQFF; CDR3 DNA: TGCGCCAGCAGTATGGAAGGAGGGCCCTACAATGAGCAGTTCTTC
D gene: TRBD2; clone size: .; J gene: TRBJ2-7; V gene: TRBV5-6; CDR3 protein: CATSVGGASYEQYF; CDR3 DNA: TGTGCTACAAGCGTCGGGGGGGCCAGCTACGAGCAGTACTTC
D gene: .; clone size: .; J gene: TRBJ2-7; V gene: TRBV9; CDR3 protein: CASSVAEGPEQYF; CDR3 DNA: TGTGCCAGCAGCGTAGCTGAGGGTCCCGAGCAGTACTTC
D gene: .; clone size: .; J gene: TRBJ1-3; V gene: TRBV6-1; CDR3 protein: CASTLTRGENTIYF; CDR3 DNA: TGTGCCAGCACCCTCACCCGGGGGGAAAACACCATATATTTT
D gene: .; clone size: .; J gene: TRBJ2-5; V gene: TRBV28; CDR3 protein: CASSGGRHQETQYF; CDR3 DNA: TGTGCCAGCAGTGGCGGGCGGCACCAAGAGACCCAGTACTTC
D gene: TRBD2; clone size: .; J gene: TRBJ2-3; V gene: TRBV10-3; CDR3 protein: CAISAGGTTLDTQYF; CDR3 DNA: TGTGCCATCAGTGCCGGGGGGACTACCCTTGATACGCAGTATTTT
D gene: .; clone size: once; J gene: TRBJ2-1; V gene: TRBV19; CDR3 protein: CASSSGGTSATYNEQFF; CDR3 DNA: TGTGCCAGTAGCAGTGGTGGAACCAGCGCAACCTACAATGAGCAGTTCTTC
D gene: .; clone size: .; J gene: TRBJ2-7; V gene: TRBV12-5; CDR3 protein: CASGLGTVYEQYF; CDR3 DNA: TGTGCTAGTGGTTTGGGGACAGTCTACGAGCAGTACTTC
D gene: .; clone size: few; J gene: TRBJ1-2; V gene: TRBV6-1; CDR3 protein: CASKGGGGYTF; CDR3 DNA: TGTGCCAGCAAAGGCGGCGGGGGCTACACCTTC
D gene: .; clone size: .; J gene: TRBJ2-1; V gene: TRBV6-5; CDR3 protein: CASHSGDIYNEQFF; CDR3 DNA: TGTGCCAGCCACAGCGGAGATATTTACAATGAGCAGTTCTTC
D gene: .; clone size: once; J gene: TRBJ2-5; V gene: TRBV27; CDR3 protein: CASSLGNPAGETQYF; CDR3 DNA: TGTGCCAGCAGTTTGGGCAACCCGGCGGGAGAGACCCAGTACTTC
D gene: TRBD1; clone size: .; J gene: TRBJ1-1; V gene: TRBV27; CDR3 protein: CASRNRGQGTEAFF; CDR3 DNA: TGTGCCAGCAGAAACAGGGGGCAAGGTACTGAAGCTTTCTTT
D gene: TRBD2; clone size: .; J gene: TRBJ2-3; V gene: TRBV11-2; CDR3 protein: CASSPPGGLAGFTDTQYF; CDR3 DNA: TGTGCCAGCAGCCCACCCGGGGGACTAGCGGGATTCACAGATACGCAGTATTTT
D gene: TRBD2; clone size: .; J gene: TRBJ2-7; V gene: TRBV7-9; CDR3 protein: CASSLGVGGLADPYEQYF; CDR3 DNA: TGTGCCAGCAGCTTAGGTGTTGGCGGACTAGCGGATCCATACGAGCAGTACTTC
D gene: .; clone size: .; J gene: TRBJ1-6; V gene: TRBV11-3; CDR3 protein: CASSAQGGNSPLHF; CDR3 DNA: TGTGCCAGCAGCGCCCAAGGAGGGAATTCACCCCTCCACTTT
D gene: TRBD1; clone size: .; J gene: TRBJ2-7; V gene: TRBV27; CDR3 protein: CASSLSRDRTSYEQYF; CDR3 DNA: TGTGCCAGCAGTTTATCTCGGGACAGGACCTCTTACGAGCAGTACTTC
D gene: .; clone size: .; J gene: TRBJ2-7; V gene: TRBV28; CDR3 protein: CASTTSQAGSYEQYF; CDR3 DNA: TGTGCCAGCACTACCTCGCAGGCAGGCTCCTACGAGCAGTACTTC
D gene: .; clone size: .; J gene: TRBJ1-4; V gene: TRBV4-2; CDR3 protein: CASSQGEAEKLFF; CDR3 DNA: TGTGCCAGCAGCCAAGGGGAGGCTGAAAAACTGTTTTTT
D gene: TRBD2; clone size: .; J gene: TRBJ2-2; V gene: TRBV18; CDR3 protein: CASSRTVTGGFSTGELFF; CDR3 DNA: TGTGCCAGCTCACGAACGGTAACGGGAGGCTTCTCCACCGGGGAGCTGTTTTTT
D gene: TRBD1; clone size: .; J gene: TRBJ2-7; V gene: TRBV5-5; CDR3 protein: CASRLTGGNYEQYF; CDR3 DNA: TGTGCCAGCAGGCTGACAGGGGGGAACTACGAGCAGTACTTC
D gene: .; clone size: .; J gene: TRBJ2-3; V gene: TRBV28; CDR3 protein: CASSSPGGKGTDTQYF; CDR3 DNA: TGTGCCAGCAGTTCCCCCGGCGGGAAGGGCACAGATACGCAGTATTTT
D gene: TRBD2; clone size: once; J gene: TRBJ2-1; V gene: TRBV4-1; CDR3 protein: CASSQDSASGYNEQFF; CDR3 DNA: TGCGCCAGCAGCCAAGATTCGGCTAGCGGTTACAATGAGCAGTTCTTC
D gene: .; clone size: .; J gene: TRBJ2-3; V gene: TRBV5-1; CDR3 protein: CASRPDTGTDTQYF; CDR3 DNA: TGCGCCAGCAGGCCAGACACAGGCACAGATACGCAGTATTTT
D gene: .; clone size: .; J gene: TRBJ2-3; V gene: TRBV6-5; CDR3 protein: CASGRGRGDTQYF; CDR3 DNA: TGTGCCAGCGGCAGGGGCAGAGGAGATACGCAGTATTTT
D gene: TRBD1; clone size: .; J gene: TRBJ1-1; V gene: TRBV6-1; CDR3 protein: CASSELGQGALAFF; CDR3 DNA: TGTGCCAGCAGTGAACTGGGACAGGGGGCGCTAGCTTTCTTT
D gene: TRBD2; clone size: once; J gene: TRBJ2-7; V gene: TRBV6-6; CDR3 protein: CASSYSRTSGQYF; CDR3 DNA: TGTGCCAGCAGTTATTCTCGGACTAGCGGGCAGTACTTC
D gene: .; clone size: .; J gene: TRBJ2-7; V gene: TRBV27; CDR3 protein: CASSYRSSYEQYF; CDR3 DNA: TGTGCCAGCAGCTATCGTAGCTCCTACGAGCAGTACTTC
D gene: .; clone size: .; J gene: TRBJ2-3; V gene: TRBV6-1; CDR3 protein: CASRGGRTDTQYF; CDR3 DNA: TGTGCCAGCAGAGGCGGGCGCACAGATACGCAGTATTTT
D gene: .; clone size: .; J gene: TRBJ2-3; V gene: TRBV11-2; CDR3 protein: CASSLAGTDTQYF; CDR3 DNA: TGTGCCAGCAGCTTAGCCGGCACAGATACGCAGTATTTT
D gene: TRBD2; clone size: .; J gene: TRBJ2-7; V gene: TRBV27; CDR3 protein: CASTRLAGGLQEQYF; CDR3 DNA: TGTGCCAGCACCCGACTAGCGGGAGGGCTCCAAGAGCAGTACTTC
D gene: .; clone size: .; J gene: TRBJ1-1; V gene: TRBV2; CDR3 protein: CASRRTAVNTEAFF; CDR3 DNA: TGTGCCAGCAGGAGGACAGCCGTGAACACTGAAGCTTTCTTT
D gene: .; clone size: .; J gene: TRBJ1-3; V gene: TRBV5-1; CDR3 protein: CASSLVVRTSSGNTIYF; CDR3 DNA: TGCGCCAGCAGCTTGGTGGTGCGGACTAGCTCTGGAAACACCATATATTTT
D gene: TRBD2; clone size: .; J gene: TRBJ2-3; V gene: TRBV27; CDR3 protein: CASSSGLAPSTDTQYF; CDR3 DNA: TGTGCCAGCAGTTCCGGACTAGCCCCTAGCACAGATACGCAGTATTTT
D gene: .; clone size: .; J gene: TRBJ1-3; V gene: TRBV5-1; CDR3 protein: CASSLDFSSGNTIYF; CDR3 DNA: TGCGCCAGCAGCTTGGATTTCAGCTCTGGAAACACCATATATTTT
D gene: .; clone size: .; J gene: TRBJ2-7; V gene: TRBV5-4; CDR3 protein: CASSFRGEQYF; CDR3 DNA: TGTGCCAGCAGCTTTCGGGGAGAGCAGTACTTC
D gene: .; clone size: few; J gene: TRBJ1-2; V gene: TRBV7-9; CDR3 protein: CASSPTVNYGYTF; CDR3 DNA: TGTGCCAGCAGCCCAACGGTTAACTATGGCTACACCTTC
D gene: .; clone size: few; J gene: TRBJ1-1; V gene: TRBV6-6; CDR3 protein: CAGRGKNTEAFF; CDR3 DNA: TGTGCTGGGAGGGGGAAGAACACTGAAGCTTTCTTT
D gene: TRBD1; clone size: .; J gene: TRBJ2-2; V gene: TRBV28; CDR3 protein: CASRGDREWVGTGELFF; CDR3 DNA: TGTGCCAGCAGAGGGGACAGGGAGTGGGTAGGCACCGGGGAGCTGTTTTTT
D gene: .; clone size: .; J gene: TRBJ2-7; V gene: TRBV27; CDR3 protein: CASTPFRGADEQYF; CDR3 DNA: TGTGCCAGCACCCCGTTCAGGGGAGCGGACGAGCAGTACTTC
D gene: TRBD1; clone size: .; J gene: TRBJ2-3; V gene: TRBV11-2; CDR3 protein: CASSLGQGVTDTQYF; CDR3 DNA: TGTGCCAGCAGCCTCGGACAGGGGGTCACAGATACGCAGTATTTT
D gene: .; clone size: .; J gene: TRBJ1-3; V gene: TRBV6-1; CDR3 protein: CASRGNSGNTIYF; CDR3 DNA: TGTGCCAGCCGCGGGAACTCTGGAAACACCATATATTTT
D gene: TRBD1; clone size: .; J gene: TRBJ1-5; V gene: TRBV6-1; CDR3 protein: CASRGGTGLDQPQHF; CDR3 DNA: TGTGCCAGCAGGGGGGGGACAGGGTTGGATCAGCCCCAGCATTTT
D gene: .; clone size: .; J gene: TRBJ2-7; V gene: TRBV7-2; CDR3 protein: CASSLAGTKNAHEQYF; CDR3 DNA: TGTGCCAGCAGCCTGGCCGGGACAAAAAACGCCCACGAGCAGTACTTC
D gene: .; clone size: once; J gene: TRBJ2-7; V gene: TRBV7-2; CDR3 protein: CASSLALLRSHEQYF; CDR3 DNA: TGTGCCAGCAGCTTAGCCCTCCTTAGGAGCCACGAGCAGTACTTC
D gene: TRBD1; clone size: .; J gene: TRBJ1-2; V gene: TRBV5-6; CDR3 protein: CASSLLEDRVSGYTF; CDR3 DNA: TGTGCCAGCAGCTTACTTGAGGACAGGGTTTCTGGCTACACCTTC
D gene: .; clone size: .; J gene: TRBJ1-2; V gene: TRBV2; CDR3 protein: CASSEALPGYGYTF; CDR3 DNA: TGTGCCAGCAGTGAAGCGCTTCCGGGGTATGGCTACACCTTC
D gene: .; clone size: .; J gene: TRBJ2-3; V gene: TRBV27; CDR3 protein: CASSWVSGATDTQYF; CDR3 DNA: TGTGCCAGCAGTTGGGTCAGTGGGGCCACAGATACGCAGTATTTT
D gene: .; clone size: .; J gene: TRBJ2-1; V gene: TRBV2; CDR3 protein: CASTPGTNNEQFF; CDR3 DNA: TGTGCCAGCACCCCTGGGACAAACAATGAGCAGTTCTTC
D gene: .; clone size: .; J gene: TRBJ1-1; V gene: TRBV27; CDR3 protein: CASSRDMNTEAFF; CDR3 DNA: TGTGCCAGCAGTAGAGACATGAACACTGAAGCTTTCTTT
D gene: .; clone size: .; J gene: TRBJ2-7; V gene: TRBV7-9; CDR3 protein: CASRTTENIEQYF; CDR3 DNA: TGTGCCAGCAGGACGACAGAAAACATCGAGCAGTACTTC